This T cell receptor beta chain was sequenced during a study of T-cell reconstitution after alpha-beta-depleted transplantation in children (dated by TCRdb to between 2015 and 2016). A note on the overall study: The study quantitatively tracked T-cell immune reconstitution after TCRalphabeta/CD19-depleted allogeneic hematopoietic cell transplantation in children using TCR repertoire profiling.

Receptors were amplified or captured by PCR. For sequencing, an Illumina HiSeq 2500 was employed. TCR libraries were prepared with molecular barcoding, using unique molecular identifiers to normalize TCRbeta repertoire quantification. TCRdb redid the processing of the public reads, applying fastp at Q25 and MiXCR, and retained in-frame beta chains. Records with the same CDR3 protein are collapsed into one entry carrying the most frequent genes and DNA. The sample table shows a few hundred thousand distinct CDR3 sequences, and 9.5% to 10% are seen once. The ten largest clones add up to 10% of the sample. This clonotype was seen more than once but under ten times. This clone's antigen is unknown. Base qualities are not provided; no much larger clone lies one nucleotide away. The junction shows trimming of 6 bases on V and 5 bases on J, and the gene matches do not reach 5 bases of it. The CDR3 runs 14 residues from the cysteine to the phenylalanine. Left in the record is the CDR3 DNA by itself, 42 bases read in frame from the first base.

The source of this sequence is a human donor who donated a stem cell graft to a child with SCID. The sample in question was PBMCs from the stem cell graft donor, obtained from the stem cell graft. The V and J genes are TRBV12-3 or TRBV12-4 and TRBJ1-1; TRBD1 lines up with 11 middle nucleotides. The CDR3 loop reads CASSGQGAWTEAFF. The DNA sequence is given as TGTGCCAGCAGCGGACAGGGGGCCTGGACTGAAGCTTTCTTT.